These 7 T cell receptor beta chains were sequenced from one sample in a study of PD-1 blockade in mismatch repair-deficient tumors. Only in-frame clones appear in the TCRdb table, and some are missing; sequencing was by immunoSEQ multiplex PCR. The sample records 45,000 to 60,000 clones, roughly 75% being singletons. The specimen was peripheral blood, collected 4 weeks after starting pembrolizumab. The receptor set was obtained from an adult with mismatch repair-deficient cancer.

The V gene is TRBV11-2, the J gene TRBJ2-7; unclear D gene. V dropped 4 bases and J dropped 5 bases, with 15 bases sitting between them. CDR3 length: 14 amino acids. The germline V gene has CDR1 SGHAT and CDR2 FQNNGV. The CDR3 here is CASSSNFGSHEQYF. CDR3 in DNA: TGTGCCAGCAGCTCAAATTTTGGGTCCCACGAGCAGTACTTC.

The rearrangement links TRBV4-2 to TRBJ2-7, with 11 bases lining up with TRBD2. The CDR3 has 18 amino acids. V dropped 2 bases and J dropped 3; count of bases not matched to a gene: 12. The germline V gene encodes CDR1 LGHNA and CDR2 YNFKEQ. CDR3 nucleotide sequence: TGTGCCAGCAGCCAAACGGGGGCCTTAGCGGGAGGGCTCTACGAGCAGTACTTC. Its protein is CASSQTGALAGGLYEQYF.

This chain connects TRBV5-1 to TRBJ2-3, with a possible D match to TRBD1 (5 bases). V lost 3 bases and J 0 bases, leaving 11 bases between the germline ends. The CDR3 runs 15 residues. Germline CDR1 SGHRS, CDR2 YFSETQ. The DNA for the CDR3 is TGCGCCAGCAGCTCCCGGTCAGGGAGCACAGATACGCAGTATTTT. It encodes CASSSRSGSTDTQYF.

The genes are TRBV5-1 and TRBJ2-3, with D possibly being TRBD1 (7 bases). The CDR3 is 14 residues long. The V gene's germline CDR1 is SGHRS and CDR2 YFSETQ. Trimming removed 7 bases at V and 4 bases at J, with 16 bases between. The CDR3, as DNA: TGCGCCAGCGCTACAGGGGAGGTAGCAGATACGCAGTATTTT. Translation: CASATGEVADTQYF. The full variable domain, in which reference TRBV5-1 and TRBJ2-3 provide the parts outside the CDR3, is KAGVTQTPRYLIKTRGQQVTLSCSPISGHRSVSWYQQTPGQGLQFLFEYFSETQRNKGNFPGRFSGRQFSNSRSEMNVSTLELGDSALYLCASATGEVADTQYFGPGTRLTVL.

The chain couples TRBV5-1 to TRBJ2-1; TRBD2 aligns across 13 bases. The CDR3 length is 15 residues. Germline CDR1 and CDR2: SGHRS and YFSETQ. V lost 4 bases and J lost 7; bases outside the gene matches: 5. The CDR3 spells CASSLELAGGNEQFF. The CDR3 coding sequence is TGCGCCAGCAGCCTGGAACTAGCGGGAGGGAATGAGCAGTTCTTC.

V is TRBV19 and J is TRBJ1-5; TRBD1 matches at 7 bases. CDR1 and CDR2 (germline): LNHDA, SQIVND (reference sequence). With 7 bases clipped from V and 0 bases from J, the junction kept 9 bases outside the gene matches. The length of the CDR3 is 16 residues. The CDR3 DNA sequence: TGTGCCAGTATAGCAGGGGGATTCACTAGCAATCAGCCCCAGCATTTT. Its protein product is CASIAGGFTSNQPQHF.

A few counts support this clone. The CDR3 DNA reads as TGTGCCAGCAGTTCGGCAGGGACCGTCTATGGCTACACCTTC. Translation: CASSSAGTVYGYTF. The chain carries TRBV28 and TRBJ1-2; perhaps TRBD1 as D (5 bases). This CDR3 comprises 14 residues. CDR1 and CDR2 (germline): MDHEN, SYDVKM. Trimming took off 4 bases at V and 4 bases at J, with 13 bases between the two ends.